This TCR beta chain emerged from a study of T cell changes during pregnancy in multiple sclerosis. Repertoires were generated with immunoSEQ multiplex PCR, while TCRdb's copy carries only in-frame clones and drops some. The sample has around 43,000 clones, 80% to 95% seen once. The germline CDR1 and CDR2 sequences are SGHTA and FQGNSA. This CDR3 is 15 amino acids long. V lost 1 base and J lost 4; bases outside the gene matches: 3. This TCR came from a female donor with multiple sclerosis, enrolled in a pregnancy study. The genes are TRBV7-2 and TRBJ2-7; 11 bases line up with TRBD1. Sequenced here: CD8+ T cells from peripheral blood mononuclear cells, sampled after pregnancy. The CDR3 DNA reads TGTGCCAGCAGCTTAGGGACAGGGGGCTTGTACGAGCAGTACTTC. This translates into CASSLGTGGLYEQYF.